These T cell receptor beta chains were read from a single sample in a study of cytomegalovirus exposure and HLA in healthy donors. Profiling relied on immunoSEQ multiplex PCR, and the TCRdb table lists in-frame clones only, not all of them. The table lists around 180,000 clones, around 80% of them singletons. The specimen sequenced was PBMCs. Receptors were obtained from a woman aged 18-35 years in good health and CMV-seropositive. Both conserved end residues are part of each CDR3. The order of the fields is CDR3 length, J gene, V gene, CDR3 protein.

17 | TRBJ2-3 | TRBV5-1 | CASSQGAFLLGTDTQYF
14 | TRBJ2-6 | TRBV19 | CASSIRDWANVLTF
16 | TRBJ1-6 | TRBV11-1 | CASSLDSSSYNSPLHF
14 | TRBJ2-5 | TRBV6-5 | CASSYSGGSETQYF
12 | TRBJ2-7 | TRBV29-1 | CSVTGYSYEQYF
13 | TRBJ1-2 | TRBV7-3 | CASSIGQQGRRTF
13 | TRBJ1-2 | TRBV6-5 | CASGEGAGPGYTF
14 | TRBJ1-5 | TRBV30 | CAWKVPGDTQPQHF
15 | TRBJ1-2 | TRBV6-5 | CASSYNPQDSEGYTF
16 | TRBJ2-3 | TRBV4-3 | CASSQVPAGGRDTQYF
13 | TRBJ1-2 | TRBV2 | CASRARTGRGYTF
15 | TRBJ1-2 | TRBV14 | CASMDRAPRCGGYTF
14 | TRBJ1-2 | TRBV28 | CASAQQGSIYGYTF
18 | TRBJ2-1 | TRBV5-1 | CASSSSLFGTSGVGEQFF
11 | TRBJ1-1 | TRBV27 | CASTGGTEAFF
18 | TRBJ2-7 | TRBV11-2 | CASSPRTGFATISYEQYF